These T cell receptor beta chains were read from a single sample in a study of CD8 T cells in Susac syndrome. Using its own MiXCR run on the immunoSEQ multiplex PCR reads, TCRdb lists one record per CDR3 protein. The data show 80,000 to 90,000 distinct CDR3 sequences, 85% to 95% seen once. Sample: CD8+ T cells from PBMCs. These receptors were taken from a human donor in good health. Both conserved end residues are part of each CDR3. The D gene is left open where the match is weak. Size tells how often a clone was seen (once, few, many) or the class of an expanded clone, and some rows leave it out.

. | TRBJ2-7 | TRBV20-1 | . | TGCAGTGCTAGAAGTAGGGCTCTCGCCAACGAGCAGTACTTC | CSARSRALANEQYF
. | TRBJ2-7 | TRBV3-1 | TRBD1 | TGTGCCAGCAGCCAAGTCCCGGGACAGGGGATCGAGCAGTACTTC | CASSQVPGQGIEQYF
. | TRBJ1-4 | TRBV2 | TRBD1 | TGTGCCAGCAGTCAAGGGACAGGGGGTTGGGATGAAAAACTGTTTTTT | CASSQGTGGWDEKLFF
. | TRBJ2-1 | TRBV27 | . | TGTGCCAGCAGTATATCGGGACGGCACAATGAGCAGTTCTTC | CASSISGRHNEQFF
. | TRBJ1-4 | TRBV12-3/TRBV12-4 | . | TGTGCCAGCAGCCCGGGGGGGCGAGAAAAACTGTTTTTT | CASSPGGREKLFF
. | TRBJ1-6 | TRBV10-2 | . | TGCGCCAGCAGTGATTTTTTACAGGGCCCGAATTCACCCCTCCACTTT | CASSDFLQGPNSPLHF
. | TRBJ2-7 | TRBV2 | TRBD2 | TGTGCCAGCACGGGGGTATCTAGCGGGGAGAGCTCCTACGAGCAGTACTTC | CASTGVSSGESSYEQYF
. | TRBJ2-7 | TRBV7-6 | . | TGTGCCAGCAGCGAGACCAGTACCTACGAGCAGTACTTC | CASSETSTYEQYF
. | TRBJ2-7 | TRBV20-1 | . | TGCAGTGCTACGGGACGGGGTACCTACGAGCAGTACTTC | CSATGRGTYEQYF
once | TRBJ2-5 | TRBV20-1 | TRBD2 | TGCAGTGCTAGACCCAGCGGGGGGGCCGGTTCACGCGAGACCCAGTACTTC | CSARPSGGAGSRETQYF
. | TRBJ2-7 | TRBV15 | TRBD1 | TGTGCCACCAGCAGAGGGGGGACAGGGCTGCTCGAGCAGTACTTC | CATSRGGTGLLEQYF
. | TRBJ2-7 | TRBV14 | . | TGTGCCAGCAGCCAAGGGGGGGGGCCGGAAGAGCAGTACTTC | CASSQGGGPEEQYF
. | TRBJ2-7 | TRBV6-6 | . | TGTGCCAGCAGTCTACAGGGCCCCTTCTCCTACGAGCAGTACTTC | CASSLQGPFSYEQYF
once | TRBJ2-2 | TRBV4-1 | TRBD1 | TGCGCCAGCAGCCAACGACAGGGTAGCACCGGGGAGCTGTTTTTT | CASSQRQGSTGELFF
. | TRBJ1-2 | TRBV4-1 | TRBD1 | TGCGCCAGCAGCCAAGCGGGACAGGGGGCAGGGGGCTACACCTTC | CASSQAGQGAGGYTF
. | TRBJ2-5 | TRBV15 | TRBD2 | TGTGCCACCAGCACCCTCGCGGGGGGGCCTCCAGAGACCCAGTACTTC | CATSTLAGGPPETQYF
. | TRBJ2-7 | TRBV9 | . | TGTGCCAGCAGCGTAGACCAGGGGAGCTCCTACGAGCAGTACTTC | CASSVDQGSSYEQYF
. | TRBJ2-5 | TRBV7-9 | TRBD2 | TGTGCCAGCACCGGGACTAGCATGGAGACCCAGTACTTC | CASTGTSMETQYF
. | TRBJ1-1 | TRBV20-1 | . | TGCAGTGCACCGGACGGGAACACTGAAGCTTTCTTT | CSAPDGNTEAFF
. | TRBJ2-4 | TRBV21-1 | . | TGTGCCAGCAGCAACCGGGACCACAAAAACATTCAGTACTTC | CASSNRDHKNIQYF
. | TRBJ2-7 | TRBV3-1 | . | TGTGCCAGCAGCCAAGTCGGGGTAGGGTTGGACGAGCAGTACTTC | CASSQVGVGLDEQYF
. | TRBJ2-7 | TRBV20-1 | . | TGCAGTGTTCTCTCTACGACAAACTCCTACGAGCAGTACTTC | CSVLSTTNSYEQYF
. | TRBJ1-2 | TRBV27 | TRBD1 | TGTGCCAGCAGTCTCACCGGGACAGGGAATGGCTACACCTTC | CASSLTGTGNGYTF
once | TRBJ2-7 | TRBV5-6 | . | TGTGCCAGCAGCTTGGTGGGCTCCTACGAGCAGTACTTC | CASSLVGSYEQYF
. | TRBJ2-3 | TRBV14 | . | TGTGCCAGCAGCCACTTGGAGGGTACCGGGGGAAGAGGGGATACGCAGTATTTT | CASSHLEGTGGRGDTQYF
. | TRBJ2-1 | TRBV7-3 | . | TGTGCCAGCAGCTTCGGACGGCACAATGAGCAGTTCTTC | CASSFGRHNEQFF
once | TRBJ2-7 | TRBV20-1 | . | TGCAGTGCTAGAGGGGCTGACAGACCCTACGAGCAGTACTTC | CSARGADRPYEQYF
. | TRBJ2-7 | TRBV23-1 | . | TGCGCCAGCAGTCACACCAGTCGTTCCTACGAGCAGTACTTC | CASSHTSRSYEQYF
. | TRBJ1-3 | TRBV4-1 | . | TGCGCCAGCAGCCAGGCGGGGGGCACCATATATTTT | CASSQAGGTIYF
. | TRBJ2-1 | TRBV29-1 | . | TGCAGCGTTTCTAAAGGCGGGGGCGGTGAGCAGTTCTTC | CSVSKGGGGEQFF
. | TRBJ2-5 | TRBV4-1 | . | TGCGCCAGCAGCCAAGTCAGGGCCGGGGGCCAAGAGACCCAGTACTTC | CASSQVRAGGQETQYF
. | TRBJ2-1 | TRBV29-1 | TRBD1 | TGCAGCGTTGATCGACAGGGGGCCAATGAGCAGTTCTTC | CSVDRQGANEQFF
. | TRBJ1-5 | TRBV6-1 | . | TGTGCCAGCAGTGAAGCGCTTATGGCGGCCCTCAATCAGCCCCAGCATTTT | CASSEALMAALNQPQHF
. | TRBJ2-3 | TRBV7-9 | TRBD2 | TGTGCCAGCAGGGGACTAGCGGGGAGAACAGATACGCAGTATTTT | CASRGLAGRTDTQYF
. | TRBJ1-5 | TRBV20-1 | . | TGCAGTGCTAGACCCTACGGAGGGGAGGGTCAGCCCCAGCATTTT | CSARPYGGEGQPQHF
. | TRBJ2-3 | TRBV15 | . | TGTGCCACCAGGATCAATTCCCATCTCGACGGTTCAGATACGCAGTATTTT | CATRINSHLDGSDTQYF
. | TRBJ2-1 | TRBV7-2 | . | TGTGCCAGCAGCTCGAATATCTACAATGAGCAGTTCTTC | CASSSNIYNEQFF
. | TRBJ2-7 | TRBV7-8 | . | TGTGCCAGCAGCTTCTTCAGCTCCTACGAGCAGTACTTC | CASSFFSSYEQYF
. | TRBJ2-7 | TRBV27 | TRBD1 | TGTGCCAGCGGAGAGGGTCGGACAGGAGTCTCCTACGAGCAGTACTTC | CASGEGRTGVSYEQYF
once | TRBJ2-3 | TRBV14 | . | TGTGCCAGCAGCCAAGGGACAGCCGGGCCTAGCACAGATACGCAGTATTTT | CASSQGTAGPSTDTQYF
. | TRBJ2-4 | TRBV5-6 | . | TGTGCCAGCGAAAGGGCAGGGGCGAAGGACATTCAGTACTTC | CASERAGAKDIQYF
. | TRBJ2-3 | TRBV7-9 | . | TGTGCCAGCAGCTTAGTCTGGGGGGCGGTTGGCACAGATACGCAGTATTTT | CASSLVWGAVGTDTQYF
. | TRBJ1-6 | TRBV15 | . | TGTGCCACCAGCAGAGAGTCAGGGGCGAATTCACCCCTCCACTTT | CATSRESGANSPLHF
. | TRBJ2-7 | TRBV9 | TRBD2 | TGTGCCAGCAGCCCAGGGACTAGCGGGGGGATCTCCTACGAGCAGTACTTC | CASSPGTSGGISYEQYF
. | TRBJ1-5 | TRBV10-3 | TRBD1 | TGTGCCATCAGTGGGGGGACAGCGACACCCCAGCATTTT | CAISGGTATPQHF
. | TRBJ1-2 | TRBV29-1 | TRBD1 | TGCAGCGTTCCAAAGGGGGACAGGGATGGCTACACCTTC | CSVPKGDRDGYTF
. | TRBJ2-3 | TRBV5-1 | . | TGCGCCAGCAGCCCGGCGCGACAATTTAGCACAGATACGCAGTATTTT | CASSPARQFSTDTQYF
. | TRBJ2-6 | TRBV23-1 | . | TGCGCCAGCAGTCAATCGCAAGGCTCTGGGGCCAACGTCCTGACTTTC | CASSQSQGSGANVLTF
. | TRBJ2-7 | TRBV3-1 | . | TGTGCCAGCAGCCCCACGCCCAGTCCAATCTACGGGCAGTACTTC | CASSPTPSPIYGQYF
once | TRBJ1-1 | TRBV2 | . | TGTGCCAGCAGTGAACGAATCGAAGGCACTGAAGCTTTCTTT | CASSERIEGTEAFF